This T cell receptor beta chain is from a study of naive and memory T cell subsets. Four subsets defined by CD45RA and CD27 were sorted after CD3, CD4, CD8 and live/dead staining. This CDR3 has 16 amino acids. Germline CDR1 SGHDN, CDR2 FVKESK. V was clipped by 5 bases and J by 4 bases, with 15 bases between them. A remark on this clonotype: What it recognizes is unknown.

Whole-study findings and limits: TCR counts from RNA may reflect activation-linked expression changes. Naive and memory repertoire findings lacked a ground truth for validation.

An equimolar mix of two oligonucleotides served as the beta constant-region primer for TRBC1 and TRBC2. Nested alpha and beta constant-region primers with the SP2 primer drove four PCR rounds on ligated cDNA. A 12-nucleotide UMI and the SP2 primer were added to the cDNA 3' end by oligonucleotide ligation. Using its own MiXCR run on the UMI-ligation and nested PCR reads, TCRdb lists one record per CDR3 protein. This repertoire shows more than 100,000 distinct CDR3 sequences, roughly 36% found once; its top ten account for less than 1%. This receptor was obtained from a human donor in good health. The sequenced sample consisted of central memory CD4+ T cells from blood. The V gene is TRBV14, the J gene TRBJ2-6; TRBD2 might be the D (6 bases). Here the CDR3 DNA reads TGTGCCAGCAGCACCGGGAGCTACTCCGGGGCCAACGTCCTGACTTTC. This encodes CASSTGSYSGANVLTF.